This TCR beta chain was found in a study of T cells in tumors after PD-1 blockade. The wider study: Excluded were patients with checkpoint blockade, immunosuppressants, or radiotherapy or other anti-cancer therapy within 4 weeks. Peripheral blood samples averaged about 33,000 unique clonotypes and some 100,000 templates.

Only in-frame clones appear in the TCRdb table, and some are missing; sequencing was by immunoSEQ multiplex PCR. This sample has more than 40,000 clones, with about 85% found just once. There are 14 residues in the CDR3. V dropped 1 base and J dropped 2 bases, with 8 bases sitting between them. Germline V lookup: CDR1 LGHDT, CDR2 YNNKEL (reference sequence). Genomic DNA template from tumor biopsies or peripheral blood, roughly 616 ng to 6,500 ng input. The sequence derives from a human donor with basal cell carcinoma. The chain carries TRBV3-1 (or the pseudogene TRBV3-2) and TRBJ1-2; D call uncertain. Sample: PBMCs, taken before anti-PD-1 treatment. The CDR3 reads CASSQGGSNYGYTF. DNA of the CDR3: TGTGCCAGCAGCCAAGGAGGGTCGAACTATGGCTACACCTTC.